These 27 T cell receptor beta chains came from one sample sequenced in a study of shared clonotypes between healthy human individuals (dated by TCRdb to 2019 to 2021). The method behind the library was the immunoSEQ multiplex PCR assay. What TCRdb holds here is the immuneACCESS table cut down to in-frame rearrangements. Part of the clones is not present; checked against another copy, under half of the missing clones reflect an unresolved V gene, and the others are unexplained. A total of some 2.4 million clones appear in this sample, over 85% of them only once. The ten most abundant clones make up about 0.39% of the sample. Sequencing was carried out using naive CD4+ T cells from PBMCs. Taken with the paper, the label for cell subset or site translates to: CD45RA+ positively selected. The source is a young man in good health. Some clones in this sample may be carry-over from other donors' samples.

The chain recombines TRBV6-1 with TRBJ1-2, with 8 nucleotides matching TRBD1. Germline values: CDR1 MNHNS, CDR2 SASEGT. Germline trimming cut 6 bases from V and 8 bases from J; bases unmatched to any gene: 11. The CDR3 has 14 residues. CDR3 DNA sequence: TGTGCCAGCAGAACCCTGGACAGGGTGGGAGGCTACACCTTC. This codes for CASRTLDRVGGYTF.

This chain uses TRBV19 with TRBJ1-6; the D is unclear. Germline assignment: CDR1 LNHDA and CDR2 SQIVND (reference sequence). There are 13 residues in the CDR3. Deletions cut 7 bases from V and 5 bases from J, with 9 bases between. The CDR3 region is CASKGTDNSPLHF. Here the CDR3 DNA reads TGTGCCAGTAAGGGAACTGATAATTCACCCCTCCACTTT.

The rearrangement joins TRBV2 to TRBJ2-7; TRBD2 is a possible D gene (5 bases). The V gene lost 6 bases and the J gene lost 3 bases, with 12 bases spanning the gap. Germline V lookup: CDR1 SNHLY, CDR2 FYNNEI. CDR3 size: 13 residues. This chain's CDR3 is CASSPDWDYEQYF. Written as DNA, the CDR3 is TGTGCCAGCAGCCCGGACTGGGACTACGAGCAGTACTTC. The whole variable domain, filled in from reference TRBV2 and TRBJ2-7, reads EPEVTQTPSHQVTQMGQEVILRCVPISNHLYFYWYRQILGQKVEFLVSFYNNEISEKSEIFDDQFSVERPDGSNFTLKIRSTKLEDSAMYFCASSPDWDYEQYFGPGTRLTVT.

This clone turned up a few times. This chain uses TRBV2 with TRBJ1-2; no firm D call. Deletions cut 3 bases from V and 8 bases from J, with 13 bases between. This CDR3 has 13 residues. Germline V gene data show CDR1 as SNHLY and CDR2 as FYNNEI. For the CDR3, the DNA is TGTGCCAGCAGTGATTATCTGGAGGACGGCTACACCTTC. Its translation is CASSDYLEDGYTF.

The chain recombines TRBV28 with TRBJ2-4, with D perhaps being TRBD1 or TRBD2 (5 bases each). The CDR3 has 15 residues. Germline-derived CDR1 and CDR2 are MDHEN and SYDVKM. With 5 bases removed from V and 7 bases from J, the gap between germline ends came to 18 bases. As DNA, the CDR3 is TGTGCCAGCAGTGACCCCGGGACGGGACGTAACATTCAGTACTTC. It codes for CASSDPGTGRNIQYF.

CDR3 nucleotides: TGTGCCAGCAGCTTAAGAGGGACTAGCGGGAGCTCCTACAATGAGCAGTTCTTC. Translated: CASSLRGTSGSSYNEQFF. J is TRBJ2-1 and V is TRBV7-9; 14 bases match TRBD2. Germline CDR1 is SEHNR and CDR2 is FQNEAQ (reference sequence). With 2 bases clipped from V and 0 bases from J, the junction kept 3 bases outside the gene matches. This CDR3 is built from 18 residues.

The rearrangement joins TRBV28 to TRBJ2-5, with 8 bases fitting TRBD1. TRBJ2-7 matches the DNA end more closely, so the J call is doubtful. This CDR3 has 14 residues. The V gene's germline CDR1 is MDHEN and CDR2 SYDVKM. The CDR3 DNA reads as TGTGCCAGCAGGCGCCAGGGGGCGATGGACGAGCAGTACTTC. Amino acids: CASRRQGAMDEQYF.

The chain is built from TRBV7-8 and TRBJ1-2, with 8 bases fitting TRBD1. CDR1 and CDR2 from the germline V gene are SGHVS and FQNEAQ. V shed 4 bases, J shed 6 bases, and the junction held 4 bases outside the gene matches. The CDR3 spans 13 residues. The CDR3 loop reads CASSSRTGNGYTF. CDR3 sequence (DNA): TGTGCCAGCAGCTCCAGGACAGGGAATGGCTACACCTTC.

The CDR3 region has the DNA TGTGCCAGCTCCCCGACCTCTGGTGAAAAACTGTTTTTT. It translates to CASSPTSGEKLFF. The genes are TRBV18 and TRBJ1-4; D remains ambiguous. Germline CDR1 is KGHSH and CDR2 is LQKENI. The CDR3 length is 13 residues. The V and J ends lost 6 bases and 7 bases respectively, with 12 bases between them.

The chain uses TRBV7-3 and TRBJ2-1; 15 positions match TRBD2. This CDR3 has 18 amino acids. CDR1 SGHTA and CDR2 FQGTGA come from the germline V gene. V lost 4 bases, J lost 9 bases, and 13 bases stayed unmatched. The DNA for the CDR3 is TGTGCCAGCAGCTGGGGGACTAGCGGGAGGAGCACGGGGAGTGAGCAGTTCTTC. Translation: CASSWGTSGRSTGSEQFF.

The CDR3 DNA reads TGCGCCAGCAGCTTGGTGGGGGAGGACACCGGGGAGCTGTTTTTT. It translates to CASSLVGEDTGELFF. The chain combines TRBV5-1 with TRBJ2-2; possible D gene TRBD2, 6 bases. This CDR3 is built from 15 residues. Trimming pared 0 bases from V and 3 bases from J, leaving 9 bases between. The germline V gene has CDR1 SGHRS and CDR2 YFSETQ.

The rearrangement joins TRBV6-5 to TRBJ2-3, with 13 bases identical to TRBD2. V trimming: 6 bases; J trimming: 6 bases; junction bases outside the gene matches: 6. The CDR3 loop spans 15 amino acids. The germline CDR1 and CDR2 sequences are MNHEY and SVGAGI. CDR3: CASRYTSGRADTQYF. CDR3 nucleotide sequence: TGTGCCAGCAGATATACTAGCGGGAGGGCTGATACGCAGTATTTT.

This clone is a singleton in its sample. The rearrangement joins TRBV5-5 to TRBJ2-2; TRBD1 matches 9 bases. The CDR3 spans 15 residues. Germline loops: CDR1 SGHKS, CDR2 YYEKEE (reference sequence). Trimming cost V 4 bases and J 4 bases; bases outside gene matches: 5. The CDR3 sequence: CASSLRTGATGELFF. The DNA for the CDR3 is TGTGCCAGCAGCCTAAGGACAGGGGCCACCGGGGAGCTGTTTTTT.

CDR3 protein: CASSLGQGRGYTF. The CDR3 DNA reads as TGTGCCAGCAGCTTGGGACAGGGGCGCGGCTACACCTTC. The V gene is TRBV5-5, the J gene TRBJ1-2; TRBD1 matches at 8 bases. The CDR3 has 13 residues. Per the germline V gene, CDR1 is SGHKS and CDR2 is YYEKEE (reference sequence). With 0 bases clipped from V and 8 bases from J, the junction kept 3 bases outside the gene matches.

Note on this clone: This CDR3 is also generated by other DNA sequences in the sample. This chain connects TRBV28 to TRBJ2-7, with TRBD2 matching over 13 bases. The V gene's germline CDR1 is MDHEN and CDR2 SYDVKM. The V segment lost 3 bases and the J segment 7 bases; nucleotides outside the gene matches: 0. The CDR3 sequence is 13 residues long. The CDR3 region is CASSLGLAGEQYF. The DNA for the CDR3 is TGTGCCAGCAGTTTGGGACTAGCGGGAGAGCAGTACTTC. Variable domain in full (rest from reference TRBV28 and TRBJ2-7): DVKVTQSSRYLVKRTGEKVFLECVQDMDHENMFWYRQDPGLGLRLIYFSYDVKMKEKGDIPEGYSVSREKKERFSLILESASTNQTSMYLCASSLGLAGEQYFGPGTRLTVT.

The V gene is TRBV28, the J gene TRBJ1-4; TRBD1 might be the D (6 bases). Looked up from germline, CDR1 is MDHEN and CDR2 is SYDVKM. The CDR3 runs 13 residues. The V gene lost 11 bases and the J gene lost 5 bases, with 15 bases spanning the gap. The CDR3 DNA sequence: TGTGCCGCGTCGACAGGCCCGAATGAAAAACTGTTTTTT. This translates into CAASTGPNEKLFF.

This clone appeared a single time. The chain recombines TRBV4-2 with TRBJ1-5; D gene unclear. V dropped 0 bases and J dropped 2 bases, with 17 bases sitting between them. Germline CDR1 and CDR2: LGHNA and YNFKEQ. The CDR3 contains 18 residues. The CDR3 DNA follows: TGTGCCAGCAGCCAAGATGCGGCCTCCCTCCAGGGCAATCAGCCCCAGCATTTT. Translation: CASSQDAASLQGNQPQHF.

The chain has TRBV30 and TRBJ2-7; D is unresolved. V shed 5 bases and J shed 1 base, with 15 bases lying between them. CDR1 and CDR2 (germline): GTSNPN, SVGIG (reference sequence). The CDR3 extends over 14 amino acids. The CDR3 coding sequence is TGTGCCTGGGGCCGCCGGTGGGGATCCTACGAGCAGTACTTC. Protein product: CAWGRRWGSYEQYF.

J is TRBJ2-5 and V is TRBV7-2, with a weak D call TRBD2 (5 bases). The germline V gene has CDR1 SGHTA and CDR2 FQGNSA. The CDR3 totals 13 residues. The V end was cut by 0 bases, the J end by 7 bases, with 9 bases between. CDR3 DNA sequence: TGTGCCAGCAGCTTAGCAGCCGGGATGACCCAGTACTTC. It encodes CASSLAAGMTQYF.

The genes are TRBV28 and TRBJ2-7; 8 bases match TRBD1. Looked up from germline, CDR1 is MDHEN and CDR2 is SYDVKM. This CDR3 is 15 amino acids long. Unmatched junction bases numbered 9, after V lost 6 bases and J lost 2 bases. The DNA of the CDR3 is TGTGCCAGCAGCCCCGGGGACAGGACCCCCTACGAGCAGTACTTC. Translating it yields CASSPGDRTPYEQYF.

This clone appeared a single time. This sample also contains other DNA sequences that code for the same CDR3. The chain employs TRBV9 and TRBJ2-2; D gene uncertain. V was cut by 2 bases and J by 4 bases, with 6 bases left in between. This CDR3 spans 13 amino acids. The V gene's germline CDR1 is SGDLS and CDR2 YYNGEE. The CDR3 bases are TGTGCCAGCAGCGTTAGCCCCACCGGGGAGCTGTTTTTT. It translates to CASSVSPTGELFF.

The DNA for the CDR3 is TGTGCCAGCAGCTTAGTGGCCGGTAGAGGGGCCAACGTCCTGACTTTC. Translating it yields CASSLVAGRGANVLTF. This sequence joins TRBV11-2 and TRBJ2-6; D is undetermined. The V and J ends lost 1 base and 4 bases respectively, with 11 bases between them. The CDR3 runs to 16 residues. Germline assignment: CDR1 SGHAT and CDR2 FQNNGV.

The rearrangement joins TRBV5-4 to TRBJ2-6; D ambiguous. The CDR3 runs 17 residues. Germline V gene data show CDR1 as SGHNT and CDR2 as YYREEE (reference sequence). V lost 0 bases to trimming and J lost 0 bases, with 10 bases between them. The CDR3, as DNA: TGTGCCAGCAGCTTGGGTGACACGGGCTCTGGGGCCAACGTCCTGACTTTC. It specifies CASSLGDTGSGANVLTF.

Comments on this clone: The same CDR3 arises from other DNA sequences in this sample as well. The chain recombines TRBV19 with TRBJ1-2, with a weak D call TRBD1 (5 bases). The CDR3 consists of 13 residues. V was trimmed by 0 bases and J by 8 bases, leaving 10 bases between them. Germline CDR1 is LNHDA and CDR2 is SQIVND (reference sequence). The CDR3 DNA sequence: TGTGCCAGTAGTATAGACAGGGAATACGGCTACACCTTC. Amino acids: CASSIDREYGYTF.

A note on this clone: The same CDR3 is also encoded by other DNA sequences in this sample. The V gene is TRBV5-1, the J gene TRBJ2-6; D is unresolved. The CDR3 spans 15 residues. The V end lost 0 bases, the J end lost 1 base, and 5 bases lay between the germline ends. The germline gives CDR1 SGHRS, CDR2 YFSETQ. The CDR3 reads CASSLAVSGANVLTF. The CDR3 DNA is TGCGCCAGCAGCTTGGCGGTGTCTGGGGCCAACGTCCTGACTTTC.

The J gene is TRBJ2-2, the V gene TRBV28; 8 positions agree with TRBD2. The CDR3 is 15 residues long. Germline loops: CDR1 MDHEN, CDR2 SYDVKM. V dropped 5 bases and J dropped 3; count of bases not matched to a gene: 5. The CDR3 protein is CASSSGSIDTGELFF. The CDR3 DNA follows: TGTGCCAGCAGTAGCGGGAGTATTGACACCGGGGAGCTGTTTTTT.

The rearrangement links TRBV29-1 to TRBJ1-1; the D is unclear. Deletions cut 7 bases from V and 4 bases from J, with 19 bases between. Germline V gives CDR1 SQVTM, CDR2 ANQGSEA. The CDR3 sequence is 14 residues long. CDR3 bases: TGCAGCGCAATGAGGGTTAAGGCGGGCACTGAAGCTTTCTTT. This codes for CSAMRVKAGTEAFF.